The present TCR beta chain was sequenced within a study of CD8 T cells in ankylosing spondylitis. Notes on the study in general: Within matched ankylosing spondylitis synovial fluid, disease-linked clones were reportedly significantly enriched.

This clonotype was seen at least ten times. Its specificity is unknown. V was trimmed by 5 bases and J by 0 bases, leaving 13 bases between them. Germline loops: CDR1 SGHRS, CDR2 YFSETQ. CDR3 length: 15 residues. MiXCR was run by TCRdb on the 5' RACE reads, yielding one entry per CDR3 protein. Of some 150,000 distinct CDR3 sequences listed, roughly 11% are singletons. This clonotype was obtained from a female donor with ankylosing spondylitis or in good health (not recorded which). The gene calls are TRBV5-1 and TRBJ2-3; D might be TRBD1 (6 bases). The sequencing input was blood, either unsorted or a sorted T cell fraction (not recorded which). The CDR3 region is CASRPQGISTDTQYF. Here the CDR3 DNA reads TGCGCCAGCAGACCCCAGGGGATTAGCACAGATACGCAGTATTTT. The full variable domain, in which reference TRBV5-1 and TRBJ2-3 provide the parts outside the CDR3, is KAGVTQTPRYLIKTRGQQVTLSCSPISGHRSVSWYQQTPGQGLQFLFEYFSETQRNKGNFPGRFSGRQFSNSRSEMNVSTLELGDSALYLCASRPQGISTDTQYFGPGTRLTVL.